What follows are 9 T cell receptor beta chains derived from one specimen sequenced in a study of OX40 agonist ivuxolimab in advanced cancers. TCRdb's copy holds only in-frame clones and misses some; the assay was immunoSEQ multiplex PCR. The sample shows under 13,000 clones, roughly 70% of them seen only once. This specimen was CD4+ or CD8+ T cells sorted from blood, taken in a trial of the OX40 agonist ivuxolimab. These receptors were obtained from an adult with an advanced solid tumor such as melanoma, head and neck, liver or kidney cancer.

The CDR3 protein is CATTQIGGPGELFF. The CDR3 region has the DNA TGTGCCACCACTCAAATTGGGGGGCCCGGGGAGCTGTTTTTT. J is TRBJ2-2 and V is TRBV15; D assignment may be TRBD1 or TRBD2 (6 bases each). Trimming took off 7 bases at V and 6 bases at J, with 15 bases between the two ends. This CDR3 comprises 14 residues. Germline V gene sequence: CDR1 LNHNV, CDR2 YYDKDF (reference sequence).

This chain joins TRBV4-2 and TRBJ2-1, with D perhaps assigned TRBD1 or TRBD2 (5 bases each). Trimming left V 4 bases short and J 8 bases short, with 21 bases between. The CDR3 is made up of 16 amino acids. Germline-derived CDR1 and CDR2 are LGHNA and YNFKEQ. The CDR3 region has the DNA TGTGCCAGCAGCCTACCCTTAGCGAGAGGGGTCGATGAGCAGTTCTTC. Its protein is CASSLPLARGVDEQFF.

CDR3 coding DNA: TGTGCCACCAGTCCCTCGGGACACATAAACCAAGAGACCCAGTACTTC. The encoded protein is CATSPSGHINQETQYF. The chain uses TRBV15 and TRBJ2-5; weak D call: TRBD1 (6 bases). Deletions cut 6 bases from V and 0 bases from J, with 17 bases between. The CDR3 sequence is 16 residues long. The germline CDR1 and CDR2 sequences are LNHNV and YYDKDF (reference sequence).

The gene calls are TRBV18 and TRBJ2-5; 7 bases fit TRBD1. V lost 3 bases and J lost 6; bases outside the gene matches: 10. Germline V gene data show CDR1 as KGHSH and CDR2 as LQKENI. The CDR3 runs 15 residues. The CDR3 DNA is TGTGCCAGCTCACCTTCCCGACAGGGCCGGCAGACCCAGTACTTC. This encodes CASSPSRQGRQTQYF.

The chain carries TRBV7-9 and TRBJ1-4; 7 bases line up with TRBD1. V dropped 5 bases and J dropped 0; count of bases not matched to a gene: 9. This CDR3 has 17 amino acids. Germline CDR1 SEHNR, CDR2 FQNEAQ (reference sequence). The DNA for the CDR3 is TGTGCCAGCAGCCTCGCCCGGCAGGGGGCAACTAATGAAAAACTGTTTTTT. Translating gives CASSLARQGATNEKLFF.

This sequence joins TRBV11-2 and TRBJ1-1; TRBD1 might be the D (5 bases). The CDR3 contains 17 residues. Trimming took off 5 bases at V and 1 base at J, with 20 bases between the two ends. Germline V lookup: CDR1 SGHAT, CDR2 FQNNGV. The CDR3 coding sequence is TGTGCCAGCAGCCGAGGGACCCCCAAAGGAGAGAACACTGAAGCTTTCTTT. Translating gives CASSRGTPKGENTEAFF.

The genes are TRBV7-3 and TRBJ2-7; D gene unclear. CDR3 length equals 13 residues. Germline CDR1 SGHTA, CDR2 FQGTGA. Trimming pared 5 bases from V and 3 bases from J, leaving 11 bases between. The CDR3: CASSPGPNYEQYF. DNA for the CDR3: TGTGCCAGCAGCCCCGGGCCAAACTACGAGCAGTACTTC. The full variable domain, completed using reference TRBV7-3 and TRBJ2-7, is GAGVSQTPSNKVTEKGKYVELRCDPISGHTALYWYRQSLGQGPEFLIYFQGTGAADDSGLPNDRFFAVRPEGSVSTLKIQRTERGDSAVYLCASSPGPNYEQYFGPGTRLTVT.

In its sample, this clone is large. The V call is TRBV27, the J call TRBJ2-7; TRBD1 might be the D (5 bases). In germline, CDR1 is MNHEY, CDR2 SMNVEV (reference sequence). With 6 bases removed from V and 2 bases from J, the gap between germline ends came to 14 bases. The CDR3 loop spans 14 amino acids. CDR3 amino acids: CASSGQENAYEQYF. Here the CDR3 DNA reads TGTGCCAGCAGCGGACAAGAAAACGCCTACGAGCAGTACTTC.

In its sample, this clone ranks as medium-sized. J is TRBJ2-7 and V is TRBV4-1; 9 bases map to TRBD1. The CDR3 is 17 amino acids. From germline, CDR1 is MGHRA and CDR2 YSYEKL. Losses at the gene ends were 1 base for V and 4 bases for J; bases not matched to a gene: 11. CDR3 nucleotide sequence: TGCGCCAGCAGCCAAGGGGTGGAGGGACAGGGCCTATACGAGCAGTACTTC. Encoded protein: CASSQGVEGQGLYEQYF.